This entry concerns a single TCR beta chain. This entry belongs to a study of blood T cell repertoires in COVID-19. The method was immunoSEQ multiplex PCR; TCRdb's version includes in-frame clones alone and lacks a portion of them. The repertoire includes about 400,000 clones, more than 75% of them detected once, and roughly 2% sits in the top ten. V lost 8 bases, J lost 0 bases, and 6 bases stayed unmatched. Per germline, CDR1 LNHNV and CDR2 YYDKDF (reference sequence). This CDR3 contains 14 residues. Sample: PBMCs or T cells enriched from blood (not recorded which). This TCR derives from a man aged 40-55 years in a cohort exposed to, infected with or recovered from COVID-19 (not recorded which). The chain carries TRBV15 and TRBJ1-1, with TRBD1 identical over 7 bases. CDR3 residues: CATLQGDVNTEAFF. CDR3 in DNA: TGTGCCACCCTTCAGGGGGACGTGAACACTGAAGCTTTCTTT.